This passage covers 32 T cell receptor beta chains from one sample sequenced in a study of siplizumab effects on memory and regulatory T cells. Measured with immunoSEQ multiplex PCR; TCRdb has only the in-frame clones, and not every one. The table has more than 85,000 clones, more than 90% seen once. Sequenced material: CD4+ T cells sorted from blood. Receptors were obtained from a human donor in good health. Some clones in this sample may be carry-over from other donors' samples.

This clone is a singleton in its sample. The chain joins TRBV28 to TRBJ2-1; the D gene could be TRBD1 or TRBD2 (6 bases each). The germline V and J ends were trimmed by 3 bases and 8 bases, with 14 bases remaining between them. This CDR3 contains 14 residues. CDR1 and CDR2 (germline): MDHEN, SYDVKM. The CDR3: CASSLGGAVYEQFF. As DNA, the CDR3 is TGTGCCAGCAGTTTGGGGGGCGCGGTCTATGAGCAGTTCTTC.

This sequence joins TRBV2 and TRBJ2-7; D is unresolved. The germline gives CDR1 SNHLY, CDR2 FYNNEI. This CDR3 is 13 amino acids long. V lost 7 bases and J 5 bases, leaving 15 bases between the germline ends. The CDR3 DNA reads TGTGCCAGCACCCTCCTCCGGGTCCACGAGCAGTACTTC. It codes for CASTLLRVHEQYF. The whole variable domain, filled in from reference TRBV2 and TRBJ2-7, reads EPEVTQTPSHQVTQMGQEVILRCVPISNHLYFYWYRQILGQKVEFLVSFYNNEISEKSEIFDDQFSVERPDGSNFTLKIRSTKLEDSAMYFCASTLLRVHEQYFGPGTRLTVT.

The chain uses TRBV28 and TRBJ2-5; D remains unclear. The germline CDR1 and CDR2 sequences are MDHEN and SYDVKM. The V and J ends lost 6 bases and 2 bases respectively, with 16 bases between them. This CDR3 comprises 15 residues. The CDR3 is CASSLRSPEQETQYF. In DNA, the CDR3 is TGTGCCAGCAGCCTCAGGAGCCCGGAACAAGAGACCCAGTACTTC. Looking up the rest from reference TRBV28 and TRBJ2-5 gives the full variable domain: DVKVTQSSRYLVKRTGEKVFLECVQDMDHENMFWYRQDPGLGLRLIYFSYDVKMKEKGDIPEGYSVSREKKERFSLILESASTNQTSMYLCASSLRSPEQETQYFGPGTRLLVL.

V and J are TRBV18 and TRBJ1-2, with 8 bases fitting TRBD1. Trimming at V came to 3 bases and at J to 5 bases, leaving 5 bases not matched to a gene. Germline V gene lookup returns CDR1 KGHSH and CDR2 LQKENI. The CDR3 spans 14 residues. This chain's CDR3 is CASSPSGQEYGYTF. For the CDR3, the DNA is TGTGCCAGCTCACCGTCGGGACAGGAGTATGGCTACACCTTC.

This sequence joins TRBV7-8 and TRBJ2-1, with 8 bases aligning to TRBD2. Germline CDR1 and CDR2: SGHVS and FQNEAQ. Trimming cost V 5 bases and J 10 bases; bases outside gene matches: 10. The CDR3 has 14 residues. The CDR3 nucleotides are TGTGCCAGCAGCCGCCTAGCGGGTGGGGAAGAGCAGTTCTTC. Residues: CASSRLAGGEEQFF.

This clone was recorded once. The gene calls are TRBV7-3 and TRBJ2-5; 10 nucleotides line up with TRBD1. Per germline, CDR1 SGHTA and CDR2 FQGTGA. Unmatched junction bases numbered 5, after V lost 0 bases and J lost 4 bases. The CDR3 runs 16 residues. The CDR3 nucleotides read TGTGCCAGCAGCTTAACCTGGACAGGGGGTGTAGAGACCCAGTACTTC. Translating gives CASSLTWTGGVETQYF.

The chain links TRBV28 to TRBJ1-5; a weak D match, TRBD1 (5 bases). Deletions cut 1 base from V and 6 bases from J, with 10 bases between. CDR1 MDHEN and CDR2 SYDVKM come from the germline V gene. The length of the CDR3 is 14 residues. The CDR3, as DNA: TGTGCCAGCAGTTTATATACGGGGGTTCAGCCCCAGCATTTT. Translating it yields CASSLYTGVQPQHF.

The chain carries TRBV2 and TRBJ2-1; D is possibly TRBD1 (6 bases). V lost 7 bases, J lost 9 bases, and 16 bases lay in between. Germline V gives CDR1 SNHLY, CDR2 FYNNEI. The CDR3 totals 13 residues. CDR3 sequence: CASNREWAIEQFF. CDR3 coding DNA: TGTGCCAGCAACAGGGAATGGGCCATTGAGCAGTTCTTC.

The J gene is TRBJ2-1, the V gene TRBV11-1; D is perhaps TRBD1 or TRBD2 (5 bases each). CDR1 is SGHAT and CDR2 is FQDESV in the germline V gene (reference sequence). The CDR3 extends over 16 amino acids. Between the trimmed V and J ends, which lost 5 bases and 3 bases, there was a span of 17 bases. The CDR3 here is CASSPLGAALYNEQFF. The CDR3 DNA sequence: TGTGCCAGCAGCCCCCTCGGGGCAGCGCTCTACAATGAGCAGTTCTTC.

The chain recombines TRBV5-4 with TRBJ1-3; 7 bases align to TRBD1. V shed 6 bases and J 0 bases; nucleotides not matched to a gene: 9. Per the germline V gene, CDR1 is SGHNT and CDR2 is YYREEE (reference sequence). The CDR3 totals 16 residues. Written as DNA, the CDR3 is TGTGCCAGCACCGGGGATGACAGGGTCTCTGGAAACACCATATATTTT. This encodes CASTGDDRVSGNTIYF.

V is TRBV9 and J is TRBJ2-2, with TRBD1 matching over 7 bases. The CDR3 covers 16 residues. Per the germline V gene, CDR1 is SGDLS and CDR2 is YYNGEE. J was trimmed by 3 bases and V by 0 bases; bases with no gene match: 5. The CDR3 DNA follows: TGTGCCAGCAGCGTAGTGGACAGGTTGTACACCGGGGAGCTGTTTTTT. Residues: CASSVVDRLYTGELFF.

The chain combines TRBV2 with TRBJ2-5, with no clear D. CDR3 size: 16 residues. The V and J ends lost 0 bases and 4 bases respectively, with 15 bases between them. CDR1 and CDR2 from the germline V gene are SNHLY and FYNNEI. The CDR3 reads CASSEAGRSTRETQYF. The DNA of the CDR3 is TGTGCCAGCAGTGAAGCAGGTCGAAGCACGAGAGAGACCCAGTACTTC. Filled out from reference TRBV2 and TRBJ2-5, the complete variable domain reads EPEVTQTPSHQVTQMGQEVILRCVPISNHLYFYWYRQILGQKVEFLVSFYNNEISEKSEIFDDQFSVERPDGSNFTLKIRSTKLEDSAMYFCASSEAGRSTRETQYFGPGTRLLVL.

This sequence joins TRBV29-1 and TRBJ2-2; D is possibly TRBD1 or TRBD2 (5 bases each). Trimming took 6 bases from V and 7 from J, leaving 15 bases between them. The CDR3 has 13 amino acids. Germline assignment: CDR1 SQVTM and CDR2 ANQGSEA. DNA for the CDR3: TGCAGCGTGGGCCGGGACGGATTCGGGGAGCTGTTTTTT. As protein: CSVGRDGFGELFF.

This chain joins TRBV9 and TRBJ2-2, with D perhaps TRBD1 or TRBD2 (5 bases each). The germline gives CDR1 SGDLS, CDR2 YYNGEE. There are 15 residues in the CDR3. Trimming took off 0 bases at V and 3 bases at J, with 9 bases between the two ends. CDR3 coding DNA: TGTGCCAGCAGCGTAGTAGTGGGGGACACCGGGGAGCTGTTTTTT. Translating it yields CASSVVVGDTGELFF. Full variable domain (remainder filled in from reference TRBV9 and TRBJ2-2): DSGVTQTPKHLITATGQRVTLRCSPRSGDLSVYWYQQSLDQGLQFLIQYYNGEERAKGNILERFSAQQFPDLHSELNLSSLELGDSALYFCASSVVVGDTGELFFGEGSRLTVL.

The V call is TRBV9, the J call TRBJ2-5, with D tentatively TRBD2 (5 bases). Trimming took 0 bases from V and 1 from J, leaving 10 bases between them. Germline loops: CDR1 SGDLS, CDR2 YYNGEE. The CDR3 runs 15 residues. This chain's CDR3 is CASSVGLGAQETQYF. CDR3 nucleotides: TGTGCCAGCAGCGTAGGGTTGGGAGCCCAAGAGACCCAGTACTTC.

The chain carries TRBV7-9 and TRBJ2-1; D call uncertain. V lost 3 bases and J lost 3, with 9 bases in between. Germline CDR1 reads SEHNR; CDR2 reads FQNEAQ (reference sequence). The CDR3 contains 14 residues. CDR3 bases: TGTGCCAGCAGCTTTAGGACGGGCTACAATGAGCAGTTCTTC. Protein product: CASSFRTGYNEQFF.

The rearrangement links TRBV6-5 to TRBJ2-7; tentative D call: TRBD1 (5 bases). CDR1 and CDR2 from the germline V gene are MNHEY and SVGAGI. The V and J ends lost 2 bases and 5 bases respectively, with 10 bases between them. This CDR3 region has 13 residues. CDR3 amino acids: CASSYRSGNEQYF. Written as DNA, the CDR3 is TGTGCCAGCAGTTACCGGTCAGGGAACGAGCAGTACTTC.

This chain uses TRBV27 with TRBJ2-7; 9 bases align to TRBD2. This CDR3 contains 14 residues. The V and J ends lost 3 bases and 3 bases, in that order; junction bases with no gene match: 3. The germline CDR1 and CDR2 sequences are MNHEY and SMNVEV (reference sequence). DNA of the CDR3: TGTGCCAGCAGTTTTGGGACTAGCAGCTACGAGCAGTACTTC. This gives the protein CASSFGTSSYEQYF.

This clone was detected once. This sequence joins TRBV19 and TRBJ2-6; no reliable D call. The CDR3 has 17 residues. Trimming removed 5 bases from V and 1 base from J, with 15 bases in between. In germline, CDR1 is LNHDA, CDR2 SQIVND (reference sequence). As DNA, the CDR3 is TGTGCCAGTAGTCCACAACCACAAGGGTCTGGGGCCAACGTCCTGACTTTC. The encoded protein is CASSPQPQGSGANVLTF.

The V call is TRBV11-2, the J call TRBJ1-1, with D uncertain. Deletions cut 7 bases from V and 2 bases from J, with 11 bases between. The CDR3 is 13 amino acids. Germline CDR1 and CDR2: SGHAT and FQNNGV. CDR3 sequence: CASNNNFNTEAFF. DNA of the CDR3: TGTGCCAGCAACAATAATTTCAACACTGAAGCTTTCTTT.

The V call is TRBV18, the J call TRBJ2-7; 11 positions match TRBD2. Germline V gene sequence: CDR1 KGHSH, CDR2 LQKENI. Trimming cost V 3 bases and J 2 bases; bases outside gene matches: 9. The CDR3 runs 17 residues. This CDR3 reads CASSPKTGTSGTYEQYF. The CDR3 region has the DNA TGTGCCAGCTCACCGAAGACCGGGACTAGCGGAACCTACGAGCAGTACTTC.

The CDR3 sequence is CASRTSGEETQYF. As DNA, the CDR3 is TGTGCCAGCAGGACTAGCGGAGAAGAGACCCAGTACTTC. J is TRBJ2-5 and V is TRBV25-1; the match to TRBD2 covers 9 bases. The CDR3 consists of 13 residues. CDR1 and CDR2 (germline): MGHDK, SYGVNS. The V segment lost 6 bases and the J segment 3 bases; nucleotides outside the gene matches: 2.

The CDR3 coding sequence is TGCGCCAGCAGATCGGGAGTAGCGGGTCTGAATGAGCAGTTCTTC. This encodes CASRSGVAGLNEQFF. This chain joins TRBV5-1 and TRBJ2-1, with 7 bases lining up with TRBD2. Unmatched junction bases numbered 12, after V lost 5 bases and J lost 7 bases. In germline, CDR1 is SGHRS, CDR2 YFSETQ. The CDR3 consists of 15 residues. The full variable domain, with the rest looked up from reference TRBV5-1 and TRBJ2-1, is KAGVTQTPRYLIKTRGQQVTLSCSPISGHRSVSWYQQTPGQGLQFLFEYFSETQRNKGNFPGRFSGRQFSNSRSEMNVSTLELGDSALYLCASRSGVAGLNEQFFGPGTRLTVL.

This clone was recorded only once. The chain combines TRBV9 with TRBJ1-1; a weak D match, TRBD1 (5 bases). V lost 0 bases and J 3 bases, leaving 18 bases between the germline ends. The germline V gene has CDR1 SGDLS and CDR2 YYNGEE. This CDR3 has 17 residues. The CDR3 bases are TGTGCCAGCAGCGTAGGGAAGGGGCAGGTCCCCTACACTGAAGCTTTCTTT. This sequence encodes CASSVGKGQVPYTEAFF.

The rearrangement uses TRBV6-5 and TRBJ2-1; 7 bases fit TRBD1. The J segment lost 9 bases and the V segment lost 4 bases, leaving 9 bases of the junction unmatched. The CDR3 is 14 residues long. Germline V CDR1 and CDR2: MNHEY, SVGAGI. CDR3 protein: CASSSTDRDSEQFF. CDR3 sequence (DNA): TGTGCCAGCAGTTCGACCGACAGGGACAGTGAGCAGTTCTTC.

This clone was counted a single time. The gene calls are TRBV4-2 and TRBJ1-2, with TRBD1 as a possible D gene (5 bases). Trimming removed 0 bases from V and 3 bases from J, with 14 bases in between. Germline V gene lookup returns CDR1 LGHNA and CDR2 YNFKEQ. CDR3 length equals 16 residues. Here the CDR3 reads CASSQEPHGAYYGYTF. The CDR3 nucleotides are TGTGCCAGCAGCCAAGAGCCTCATGGGGCCTACTATGGCTACACCTTC.

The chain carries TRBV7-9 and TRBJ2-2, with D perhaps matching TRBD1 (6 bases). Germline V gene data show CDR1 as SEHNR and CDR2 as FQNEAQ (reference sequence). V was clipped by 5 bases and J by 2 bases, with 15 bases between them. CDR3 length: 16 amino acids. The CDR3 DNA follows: TGTGCCAGCAGCGTCTCTTCAGGGGCCAACACCGGGGAGCTGTTTTTT. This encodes CASSVSSGANTGELFF.

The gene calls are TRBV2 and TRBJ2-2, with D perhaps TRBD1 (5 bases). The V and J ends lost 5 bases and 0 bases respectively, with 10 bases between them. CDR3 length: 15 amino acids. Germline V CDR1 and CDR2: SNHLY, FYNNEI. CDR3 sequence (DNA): TGTGCCAGCAGTCGACAGCCTACGAACACCGGGGAGCTGTTTTTT. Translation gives CASSRQPTNTGELFF.

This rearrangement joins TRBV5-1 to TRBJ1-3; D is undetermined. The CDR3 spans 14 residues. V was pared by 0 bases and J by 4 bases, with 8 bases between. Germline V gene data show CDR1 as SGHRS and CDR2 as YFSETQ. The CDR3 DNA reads TGCGCCAGCAGCTTGGAAGGGCCAGGAAACACCATATATTTT. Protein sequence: CASSLEGPGNTIYF.

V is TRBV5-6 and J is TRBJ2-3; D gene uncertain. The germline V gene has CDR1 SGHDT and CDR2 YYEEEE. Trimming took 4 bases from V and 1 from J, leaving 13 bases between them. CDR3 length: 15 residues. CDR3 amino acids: CASSPDPSGTDTQYF. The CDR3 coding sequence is TGTGCCAGCAGCCCGGACCCTTCCGGCACAGATACGCAGTATTTT.

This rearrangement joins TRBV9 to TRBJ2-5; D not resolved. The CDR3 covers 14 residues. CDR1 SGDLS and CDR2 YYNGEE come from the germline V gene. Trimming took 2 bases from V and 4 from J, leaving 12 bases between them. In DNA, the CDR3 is TGTGCCAGCAGCGTCCTGGGCCAACCAGAGACCCAGTACTTC. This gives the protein CASSVLGQPETQYF.

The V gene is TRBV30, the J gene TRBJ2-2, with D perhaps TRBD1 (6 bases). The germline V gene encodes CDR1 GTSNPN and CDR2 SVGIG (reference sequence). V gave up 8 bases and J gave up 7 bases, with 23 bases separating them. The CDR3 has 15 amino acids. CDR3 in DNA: TGTGCCCGGACCGACCGGGACAAGAGAAGCGGGGAGCTGTTTTTT. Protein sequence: CARTDRDKRSGELFF.